Included here is one T cell receptor beta chain sequence, with context. These data are taken from a study of cytomegalovirus exposure and HLA in healthy donors. Primers for the PCR totalled 60 Vbeta and 13 Jbeta. Some clones are missing from TCRdb's copy, which holds only in-frame ones; the method was immunoSEQ multiplex PCR. The table has 200,000 to 300,000 clones, roughly 81% seen once. The study sampled nominally healthy donors, though unrecorded immune exposures were likely. CDR3 length: 15 residues. V was shortened by 0 bases and J by 5 bases, with 13 bases between the two germline ends. Per germline, CDR1 SGHAT and CDR2 FQNNGV.

The sequenced sample was PBMCs. The rearrangement joins TRBV11-2 to TRBJ1-1; perhaps TRBD1 as D (5 bases). This TCR was recovered from a girl aged 2-10 years in good health and CMV-seronegative. Written as DNA, the CDR3 is TGTGCCAGCAGCTTAGAGGGGCAGGGAGGAACTGAAGCTTTCTTT. Translated, it gives CASSLEGQGGTEAFF.